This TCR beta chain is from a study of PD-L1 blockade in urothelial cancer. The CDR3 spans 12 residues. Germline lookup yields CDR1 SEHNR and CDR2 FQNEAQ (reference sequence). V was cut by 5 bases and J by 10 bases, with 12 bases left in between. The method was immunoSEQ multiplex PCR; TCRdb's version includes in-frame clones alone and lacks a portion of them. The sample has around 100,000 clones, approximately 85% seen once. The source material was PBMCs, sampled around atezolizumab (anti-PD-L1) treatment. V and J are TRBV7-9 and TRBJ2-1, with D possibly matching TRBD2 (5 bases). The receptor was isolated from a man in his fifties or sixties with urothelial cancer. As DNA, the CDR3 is TGTGCCAGCAGCCCCTTCCGGGGAGAGCAGTTCTTC. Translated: CASSPFRGEQFF.